This paragraph covers one T cell receptor beta chain sequence. The data stem from a study of blood T cell repertoires in COVID-19. As originally analysed: Cell counts per sample came from amplifying reference gene primers. The assay was immunoSEQ multiplex PCR, and TCRdb's table has in-frame clones only and misses some. D and trimming come from the DNA, and the V and J calls and clone size come from that table. The sample holds about 98,000 clones, roughly 80% seen once. The germline gives CDR1 KGHSH, CDR2 LQKENI. The CDR3 length is 17 residues. With V trimmed by 2 bases and J by 3 bases, 10 bases remained unmatched.

The origin of this receptor is a woman of 80 years or more with acute or convalescent COVID-19. The V gene is TRBV18, the J gene TRBJ2-3, with TRBD2 identical over 8 bases. Sequencing was carried out using peripheral blood. This CDR3 reads CASSPKTSSGLTDTQYF. CDR3 DNA: TGTGCCAGCTCACCAAAGACGTCTAGCGGGTTGACAGATACGCAGTATTTT.